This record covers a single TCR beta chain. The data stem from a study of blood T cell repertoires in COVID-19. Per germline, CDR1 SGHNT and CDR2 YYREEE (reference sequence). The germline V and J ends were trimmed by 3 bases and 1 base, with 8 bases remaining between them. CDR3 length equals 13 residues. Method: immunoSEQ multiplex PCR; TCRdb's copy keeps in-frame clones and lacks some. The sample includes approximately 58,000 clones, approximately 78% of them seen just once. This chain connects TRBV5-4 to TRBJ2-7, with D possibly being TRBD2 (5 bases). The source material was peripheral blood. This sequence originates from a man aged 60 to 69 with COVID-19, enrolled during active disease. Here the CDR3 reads CASSSGISYEQYF. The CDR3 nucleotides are TGTGCCAGCAGCTCCGGGATTTCCTACGAGCAGTACTTC. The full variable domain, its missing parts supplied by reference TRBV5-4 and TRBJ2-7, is ETGVTQSPTHLIKTRGQQVTLRCSSQSGHNTVSWYQQALGQGPQFIFQYYREEENGRGNFPPRFSGLQFPNYSSELNVNALELDDSALYLCASSSGISYEQYFGPGTRLTVT.